The clone carrying this T cell receptor beta chain was recorded at least ten times. Its specificity is not known. The CDR3 runs to 14 residues. The germline gives CDR1 MNHEY, CDR2 SVGEGT. V shed 6 bases, J shed 3 bases, and the junction held 8 bases outside the gene matches. Other autoimmune diseases, uncontrolled infections, pregnancy or lactation ruled patients out of participation. Clinicians diagnosed using symptoms, serum thyroxine, TRAb, thyroid ultrasound and orbital computed tomography. The PBMCs were taken from 10 ml of fresh peripheral blood. This specimen belongs to a study of Graves' ophthalmopathy and Graves' hyperthyroidism. Study results and limitations: Progression of ophthalmopathy was predicted by the model with about 66% sensitivity and roughly 74% specificity.

RNA transcripts were the source from which TCR beta CDR3 regions were amplified. RT-PCR with HTBI primers came first, then second-round multiplex PCR. TCRdb reprocessed the multiplex PCR reads with MiXCR, giving one entry per CDR3 protein. Here the sample spans roughly 160,000 distinct CDR3 sequences, 39% being singletons. This receptor was obtained from a young man with Graves' ophthalmopathy. The chain links TRBV6-2 or TRBV6-3 to TRBJ2-7; 7 positions match TRBD2. The sample consisted of peripheral blood. Written as DNA, the CDR3 is TGTGCCAGCAGCCGGAGCGGGACCGGCTACGAGCAGTACTTC. This sequence encodes CASSRSGTGYEQYF.